The 4 T cell receptor beta chains below all came from one sample that was sequenced in a study of cytomegalovirus exposure and HLA in healthy donors (dated by TCRdb to 2016 to 2017). Libraries came from the immunoSEQ multiplex PCR assay. A mixture of 60 forward primers for TCR Vbeta segments and 13 reverse primers for TCR Jbeta segments was used in the multiplex PCR. TCRdb provides this immuneACCESS table in a form limited to in-frame rearrangements. Some clones are lacking; in checked studies, under half of them reflect an unresolved V gene, and why the rest are absent is not known. The sample table holds more than 150,000 clones, of which more than 75% were seen once. About 1.5% of the sample is held by the ten biggest clonotypes. The sequencing input was PBMCs. The receptors here all came from a male donor in good health and CMV-seronegative.

The table lists this clone with a few counts. The chain has TRBV27 and TRBJ1-6, with 7 bases lining up with TRBD1. This CDR3 comprises 15 residues. Losses at the gene ends were 6 bases for V and 7 bases for J; bases not matched to a gene: 9. From germline, CDR1 is MNHEY and CDR2 SMNVEV (reference sequence). In nucleotides, the CDR3 is TGTGCCAGCAGCCGCCGACAGGGATCCAATTCACCCCTCCACTTT. The encoded protein is CASSRRQGSNSPLHF.

The gene calls are TRBV5-1 and TRBJ1-1; D may be TRBD1 (5 bases). Germline V lookup: CDR1 SGHRS, CDR2 YFSETQ. This CDR3 spans 13 amino acids. Trimming pared 4 bases from V and 3 bases from J, leaving 10 bases between. The CDR3 sequence is CASSRGGDTEAFF. In DNA, the CDR3 is TGCGCCAGCAGCCGGGGGGGGGACACTGAAGCTTTCTTT.

This rearrangement joins TRBV4-1 to TRBJ2-7; D perhaps matches TRBD1 (5 bases). Germline values: CDR1 MGHRA, CDR2 YSYEKL. Deletions cut 0 bases from V and 3 bases from J, with 15 bases between. The CDR3 is 16 amino acids. CDR3 DNA sequence: TGCGCCAGCAGCCAAGATCTTGCGGACATCAACTACGAGCAGTACTTC. It specifies CASSQDLADINYEQYF.

The chain links TRBV7-9 to TRBJ2-4; 9 nucleotides agree with TRBD1. There are 13 residues in the CDR3. V trimming: 4 bases; J trimming: 9 bases; junction bases outside the gene matches: 4. The V gene's germline CDR1 is SEHNR and CDR2 FQNEAQ (reference sequence). This CDR3 is CASSSDRGGIQYF. CDR3 coding DNA: TGTGCCAGCAGCTCCGACAGGGGGGGCATTCAGTACTTC.